A selection of T cell receptor beta chains follows, all from one sample in a study of CD8 T cells in Susac syndrome. MiXCR, applied by TCRdb to the immunoSEQ multiplex PCR reads, yields one record per CDR3 protein. The sample consists of 350,000 to 550,000 distinct CDR3 sequences, about 85% of them appearing once. The sample was CD8+ T cells from PBMCs. Receptor source: a human donor with multiple sclerosis. CDR3s include the opening cysteine and the closing phenylalanine or tryptophan. The D gene is left open where the match is weak. Expanded clones get a size class; other rows say once, few or many, or leave the size out.

CDR3 DNA: TGTGCCAGCAGCTTTTTTAGCAGGGGGACAGATACGCAGTATTTT
CDR3 protein: CASSFFSRGTDTQYF
clone size: NA
V gene: TRBV28
D gene: TRBD1
J gene: TRBJ2-3

CDR3 DNA: TGTGCCAGCAGCTTACCCGAGGACACTGAAGCTTTCTTT
CDR3 protein: CASSLPEDTEAFF
clone size: NA
V gene: TRBV7-9
D gene: NA
J gene: TRBJ1-1

CDR3 DNA: TGTGCCAGCAGCTCGACTAGCGGGAGCTCCTACGAGCAGTACTTC
CDR3 protein: CASSSTSGSSYEQYF
clone size: NA
V gene: TRBV11-2
D gene: TRBD2
J gene: TRBJ2-7

CDR3 DNA: TGTGCCAGCAGTTTCGATCCTCAAATGGGAGAGCAGTTCTTC
CDR3 protein: CASSFDPQMGEQFF
clone size: NA
V gene: TRBV27
D gene: NA
J gene: TRBJ2-1

CDR3 DNA: TGTGCCAGAACAGGTCCCAGAGGTCATCATCAGCCCCAGCATTTT
CDR3 protein: CARTGPRGHHQPQHF
clone size: NA
V gene: TRBV27
D gene: NA
J gene: TRBJ1-5

CDR3 DNA: TGTGCCAGCAGCAAATACAGCAACTCTGGAAACACCATATATTTT
CDR3 protein: CASSKYSNSGNTIYF
clone size: NA
V gene: TRBV7-9
D gene: NA
J gene: TRBJ1-3

CDR3 DNA: TGTGCCAGCGACAGGGTAGGGACCGGGGAGCTGTTTTTT
CDR3 protein: CASDRVGTGELFF
clone size: NA
V gene: TRBV2
D gene: TRBD1
J gene: TRBJ2-2

CDR3 DNA: TGTGCCAGCACTCTAACCCACGAGAGCTCCTACAATGAGCAGTTCTTC
CDR3 protein: CASTLTHESSYNEQFF
clone size: once
V gene: TRBV27
D gene: NA
J gene: TRBJ2-1

CDR3 DNA: TGTGCCAGCAGCTTCGGGACAATCAACACCGGGGAGCTGTTTTTT
CDR3 protein: CASSFGTINTGELFF
clone size: NA
V gene: TRBV5-6
D gene: NA
J gene: TRBJ2-2

CDR3 DNA: TGCGCCAGCAGCTTGACTAGTTTTGGCAATCAGCCCCAGCATTTT
CDR3 protein: CASSLTSFGNQPQHF
clone size: once
V gene: TRBV5-1
D gene: NA
J gene: TRBJ1-5

CDR3 DNA: TGTGCCAGCAGCCCCTCCCGGGGCACCTACGAGCAGTACTTC
CDR3 protein: CASSPSRGTYEQYF
clone size: NA
V gene: TRBV13
D gene: NA
J gene: TRBJ2-7

CDR3 DNA: TGTGCCAGTAGTATCAGGGGGAGCGAGCAGTACTTC
CDR3 protein: CASSIRGSEQYF
clone size: once
V gene: TRBV19
D gene: TRBD1
J gene: TRBJ2-7

CDR3 DNA: TGTGCCAGCAGCCAAGGGCAAGGTTCGTACAGCCAGTACTTC
CDR3 protein: CASSQGQGSYSQYF
clone size: NA
V gene: TRBV14
D gene: NA
J gene: TRBJ2-7

CDR3 DNA: TGCAGTGCTAGAGGTGGCGGGAGTAACCCTAGCTACGAGCAGTACTTC
CDR3 protein: CSARGGGSNPSYEQYF
clone size: NA
V gene: TRBV20-1
D gene: TRBD2
J gene: TRBJ2-7

CDR3 DNA: TGCGCCAGCAGCCAAGGGCCCGAGGGGGCCAACGTCCTGACTTTC
CDR3 protein: CASSQGPEGANVLTF
clone size: NA
V gene: TRBV4-1
D gene: NA
J gene: TRBJ2-6

CDR3 DNA: TGTGCCAGCAGTTACTCAGCGGGAGACGGCACAGATACGCAGTATTTT
CDR3 protein: CASSYSAGDGTDTQYF
clone size: NA
V gene: TRBV28
D gene: TRBD2
J gene: TRBJ2-3

CDR3 DNA: TGTGCCAGCAGTCCACACCCCAGGGCGAACACCGGGGAGCTGTTTTTT
CDR3 protein: CASSPHPRANTGELFF
clone size: NA
V gene: TRBV12-3/TRBV12-4
D gene: NA
J gene: TRBJ2-2

CDR3 DNA: TGTGCCAGCAGCCGACCGGACAGCACTGAAGCTTTCTTT
CDR3 protein: CASSRPDSTEAFF
clone size: NA
V gene: TRBV4-2
D gene: NA
J gene: TRBJ1-1